This TCR beta chain was observed in a study of cytomegalovirus exposure and HLA in healthy donors. On this clone itself: Its antigen is undetermined.

Donors likely had unrecorded immune exposures despite being nominally healthy when sampled. Researchers ran the PCR with 60 Vbeta and 13 Jbeta primers. The method was immunoSEQ multiplex PCR; TCRdb's version includes in-frame clones alone and lacks a portion of them. This table holds roughly 96,000 clones, around 79% found once. Study-wide results and caveats: Per a later analysis, HLA-associated TCR beta chains showed more clonal expansion than other, equally common TCR beta chains.

This sequence originates from an older woman in good health and CMV-seropositive. The sample comprised PBMCs.

CDR3 sequence: CASSLVDRPSYEQYF. CDR3 nucleotide sequence: TGTGCCAGCAGCTTGGTGGACAGGCCCTCCTACGAGCAGTACTTC. The chain employs TRBV7-6 and TRBJ2-7; TRBD1 matches at 7 bases. Germline values: CDR1 SGHVS, CDR2 FNYEAQ. V dropped 3 bases and J dropped 0; count of bases not matched to a gene: 5. The CDR3 length is 15 residues. The complete variable domain, with remaining parts taken from reference TRBV7-6 and TRBJ2-7, reads GAGVSQSPRYKVTKRGQDVALRCDPISGHVSLYWYRQALGQGPEFLTYFNYEAQQDKSGLPNDRFSAERPEGSISTLTIQRTEQRDSAMYRCASSLVDRPSYEQYFGPGTRLTVT.